The present T cell receptor (beta chain) was sequenced within a study of OX40 agonist ivuxolimab in advanced cancers. Turning to the study itself: Hepatocellular carcinoma, melanoma, renal cell or head and neck cancer was diagnosed in the dose-escalation patients. General study results and limits: There were, on average, more expanded clones in CD8+ T cells than in CD4+.

Turning to this clone: Its antigen is not known.

The CDR3 has 13 amino acids. The germline V gene encodes CDR1 MNHEY and CDR2 SVGAGI. V lost 2 bases and J lost 9; bases outside the gene matches: 2. Data came from immunoSEQ multiplex PCR; TCRdb stores just in-frame clones and leaves some out. This table has under 25,000 clones, 80% to 90% appearing once. J is TRBJ2-1 and V is TRBV6-5; 9 nucleotides align to TRBD1. This clonotype was obtained from an adult with an advanced solid tumor such as melanoma, head and neck, liver or kidney cancer. Here the sequenced sample was CD4+ or CD8+ T cells sorted from blood, taken in a trial of the OX40 agonist ivuxolimab. CDR3 region: CASSYGTGTEQFF. Here the CDR3 DNA reads TGTGCCAGCAGTTACGGGACAGGGACTGAGCAGTTCTTC.